These T cell receptor beta chains were read from a single sample in a study of shared clonotypes between healthy human individuals. Only in-frame clones appear in the TCRdb table, and some are missing; sequencing was by immunoSEQ multiplex PCR. The sample holds about 2 million clones; around 95% are singletons and the top ten take under 0.15%. Sequenced: naive CD4+ T cells sorted from blood. These receptors all come from a young man in good health. Each CDR3 is given with its conserved first and last residue. The order of the fields is J gene, D gene, V gene, clone size, CDR3 length, CDR3 DNA, CDR3 protein. D genes are given only for firm matches. Clone size, where shown, is once, few, many, or a class for clones that have expanded.

j_call: TRBJ1-6
d_call: .
v_call: TRBV9
clone_size: .
cdr3_length: 16
cdr3_nt: TGTGCCAGCAGCTTAGGGACGGGGATTGATAATTCACCCCTCCACTTT
cdr3_aa: CASSLGTGIDNSPLHF

j_call: TRBJ1-1
d_call: .
v_call: TRBV5-1
clone_size: .
cdr3_length: 13
cdr3_nt: TGCGCCAGCAGCTTGGACCTCAACACTGAAGCTTTCTTT
cdr3_aa: CASSLDLNTEAFF

j_call: TRBJ1-5
d_call: TRBD1
v_call: TRBV30
clone_size: .
cdr3_length: 14
cdr3_nt: TGTGCCTGGAGTTCACAGGGGAGCAATCAGCCCCAGCATTTT
cdr3_aa: CAWSSQGSNQPQHF

j_call: TRBJ1-5
d_call: .
v_call: TRBV9
clone_size: .
cdr3_length: 15
cdr3_nt: TGTGCCAGCAGCGCGGGGGATTATAGCAATCAGCCCCAGCATTTT
cdr3_aa: CASSAGDYSNQPQHF

j_call: TRBJ2-3
d_call: .
v_call: TRBV4-1
clone_size: .
cdr3_length: 16
cdr3_nt: TGCGCCAGCAGCCAAGAGAGCGGCCTAAGCACAGATACGCAGTATTTT
cdr3_aa: CASSQESGLSTDTQYF

j_call: TRBJ2-1
d_call: .
v_call: TRBV6-1
clone_size: .
cdr3_length: 15
cdr3_nt: TGTGCCAGCAGTGAAAGGTGGGGATCCTACAATGAGCAGTTCTTC
cdr3_aa: CASSERWGSYNEQFF

j_call: TRBJ2-7
d_call: .
v_call: TRBV6-1
clone_size: .
cdr3_length: 17
cdr3_nt: TGTGCCAGCAGTGAAGCGCCGACCCGAGGCGGGGCGGGCGAGCAGTACTTC
cdr3_aa: CASSEAPTRGGAGEQYF

j_call: TRBJ1-2
d_call: .
v_call: TRBV6-5
clone_size: .
cdr3_length: 15
cdr3_nt: TGTGCCAGCATGCCCGTCCATAAGGGGACCTATGGCTACACCTTC
cdr3_aa: CASMPVHKGTYGYTF

j_call: TRBJ2-7
d_call: TRBD2
v_call: TRBV5-6
clone_size: few
cdr3_length: 15
cdr3_nt: TGTGCCAGCAGCTTGGCGCGGGGGGTGTCCTACGAGCAGTACTTC
cdr3_aa: CASSLARGVSYEQYF

j_call: TRBJ1-3
d_call: .
v_call: TRBV19
clone_size: .
cdr3_length: 15
cdr3_nt: TGTGCCAGTAGTATACAAGGCACGGCGGGAAACACCATATATTTT
cdr3_aa: CASSIQGTAGNTIYF

j_call: TRBJ1-2
d_call: .
v_call: TRBV7-2
clone_size: .
cdr3_length: 13
cdr3_nt: TGTGCCAGCAGCTTAGGTGTGGGGTATGGCTACACCTTC
cdr3_aa: CASSLGVGYGYTF

j_call: TRBJ1-1
d_call: .
v_call: TRBV6-6
clone_size: few
cdr3_length: 13
cdr3_nt: TGTGCCAGCAGTTTTCATGGGAACACTGAAGCTTTCTTT
cdr3_aa: CASSFHGNTEAFF

j_call: TRBJ2-5
d_call: TRBD2
v_call: TRBV9
clone_size: .
cdr3_length: 15
cdr3_nt: TGTGCCAGCAGCCTAGCGGGGGGCCGGGAAGAGACCCAGTACTTC
cdr3_aa: CASSLAGGREETQYF

j_call: TRBJ2-1
d_call: .
v_call: TRBV4-3
clone_size: .
cdr3_length: 14
cdr3_nt: TGCGCCAGCAGCCCAGAGCCCGTCTACAATGAGCAGTTCTTC
cdr3_aa: CASSPEPVYNEQFF

j_call: TRBJ1-2
d_call: .
v_call: TRBV28
clone_size: .
cdr3_length: 15
cdr3_nt: TGTGCCAGCGCGGGCAGAAGCACCCGATCCTATGGCTACACCTTC
cdr3_aa: CASAGRSTRSYGYTF

j_call: TRBJ2-7
d_call: .
v_call: TRBV2
clone_size: .
cdr3_length: 14
cdr3_nt: TGTGCCAGCAGTGAACACACAAACTCCTACGAGCAGTACTTC
cdr3_aa: CASSEHTNSYEQYF

j_call: TRBJ1-3
d_call: TRBD1
v_call: TRBV11-3
clone_size: .
cdr3_length: 15
cdr3_nt: TGTGCCAGCAGCTCCGGACAGGGGACTGGAAACACCATATATTTT
cdr3_aa: CASSSGQGTGNTIYF

j_call: TRBJ1-5
d_call: TRBD1
v_call: TRBV5-8
clone_size: .
cdr3_length: 16
cdr3_nt: TGTGCCAGCAGCCATAGACAGGGGACGAACAATCAGCCCCAGCATTTT
cdr3_aa: CASSHRQGTNNQPQHF

j_call: TRBJ1-5
d_call: .
v_call: TRBV4-3
clone_size: .
cdr3_length: 15
cdr3_nt: TGCGCCAGCAGCCAAGATAGGTCGGTCAATCAGCCCCAGCATTTT
cdr3_aa: CASSQDRSVNQPQHF

j_call: TRBJ2-7
d_call: .
v_call: TRBV6-1
clone_size: once
cdr3_length: 16
cdr3_nt: TGTGCCAGCAGTGAAGCGCTTTCGCAGAGCTCCTACGAGCAGTACTTC
cdr3_aa: CASSEALSQSSYEQYF

j_call: TRBJ1-4
d_call: .
v_call: TRBV29-1
clone_size: once
cdr3_length: 16
cdr3_nt: TGCAGCGTTGAAGACCCATACCAGACAACTAATGAAAAACTGTTTTTT
cdr3_aa: CSVEDPYQTTNEKLFF

j_call: TRBJ1-5
d_call: TRBD1
v_call: TRBV30
clone_size: .
cdr3_length: 15
cdr3_nt: TGTGCCTGGAGTAGGGGACAGGGGGCCGGCCAGCCCCAGCATTTT
cdr3_aa: CAWSRGQGAGQPQHF

j_call: TRBJ2-1
d_call: .
v_call: TRBV10-3
clone_size: once
cdr3_length: 15
cdr3_nt: TGTGCCATCAGTGGAGGAGAGGGCGGGTACAATGAGCAGTTCTTC
cdr3_aa: CAISGGEGGYNEQFF

j_call: TRBJ2-5
d_call: .
v_call: TRBV7-9
clone_size: few
cdr3_length: 12
cdr3_nt: TGTGCCAGCAGCTTAGGACAAGAGACCCAGTACTTC
cdr3_aa: CASSLGQETQYF

j_call: TRBJ2-7
d_call: .
v_call: TRBV7-9
clone_size: .
cdr3_length: 13
cdr3_nt: TGTGCCAGCAGCTTAGGGAGCGTCTACGAGCAGTACTTC
cdr3_aa: CASSLGSVYEQYF

j_call: TRBJ2-7
d_call: .
v_call: TRBV6-1
clone_size: once
cdr3_length: 14
cdr3_nt: TGTGCCAGCTCGTTCGACAGGAGCTCCTACGAGCAGTACTTC
cdr3_aa: CASSFDRSSYEQYF

j_call: TRBJ1-1
d_call: .
v_call: TRBV6-6
clone_size: .
cdr3_length: 14
cdr3_nt: TGTGCCAGCAGCCCCCGGGATATGAACACTGAAGCTTTCTTT
cdr3_aa: CASSPRDMNTEAFF

j_call: TRBJ2-2
d_call: .
v_call: TRBV6-5
clone_size: .
cdr3_length: 12
cdr3_nt: TGTGCCAGCAGGAGGGTCACCGGGGAGCTGTTTTTT
cdr3_aa: CASRRVTGELFF

j_call: TRBJ2-5
d_call: .
v_call: TRBV5-1
clone_size: .
cdr3_length: 11
cdr3_nt: TGCGCCAGCAGCTGGGCTGAGACCCAGTACTTC
cdr3_aa: CASSWAETQYF

j_call: TRBJ2-3
d_call: .
v_call: TRBV6-1
clone_size: .
cdr3_length: 14
cdr3_nt: TGTGCCAGCGTCTGGGGATCTAGCACAGATACGCAGTATTTT
cdr3_aa: CASVWGSSTDTQYF

j_call: TRBJ2-7
d_call: TRBD1
v_call: TRBV6-5
clone_size: .
cdr3_length: 10
cdr3_nt: TGTGCCAGCACGGGACAGGGACTTGGCTTC
cdr3_aa: CASTGQGLGF

j_call: TRBJ2-4
d_call: .
v_call: TRBV2
clone_size: .
cdr3_length: 16
cdr3_nt: TGTGCCAGCAGTTCCAGCGGAGGACAGACAAAAAACATTCAGTACTTC
cdr3_aa: CASSSSGGQTKNIQYF

j_call: TRBJ2-5
d_call: .
v_call: TRBV27
clone_size: .
cdr3_length: 15
cdr3_nt: TGTGCCAGCAGTCCAAGGCAGGGCCGGACGGAGACCCAGTACTTC
cdr3_aa: CASSPRQGRTETQYF

j_call: TRBJ2-5
d_call: .
v_call: TRBV18
clone_size: once
cdr3_length: 16
cdr3_nt: TGTGCCAGCTCACCAGTGGGGGTAGGCCTCCAAGAGACCCAGTACTTC
cdr3_aa: CASSPVGVGLQETQYF

j_call: TRBJ1-6
d_call: .
v_call: TRBV7-8
clone_size: .
cdr3_length: 12
cdr3_nt: TGTGCCAGCAGCTTAAATTTGGCAGGTCTCCACTTT
cdr3_aa: CASSLNLAGLHF

j_call: TRBJ2-7
d_call: TRBD1
v_call: TRBV13
clone_size: .
cdr3_length: 14
cdr3_nt: TGTGCCAGCAGCTTAAGGGACAGGGTCCACGAGCAGTACTTC
cdr3_aa: CASSLRDRVHEQYF

j_call: TRBJ2-7
d_call: .
v_call: TRBV21-1
clone_size: .
cdr3_length: 14
cdr3_nt: TGTGCCAGCACCCGAGACAGGTGTTCCTACGAGCAGTACTTC
cdr3_aa: CASTRDRCSYEQYF

j_call: TRBJ2-2
d_call: .
v_call: TRBV9
clone_size: .
cdr3_length: 16
cdr3_nt: TGTGCCAGCAGCGTAGGAGTCGGATCGAGCACCGGGGAGCTGTTTTTT
cdr3_aa: CASSVGVGSSTGELFF

j_call: TRBJ2-5
d_call: .
v_call: TRBV7-9
clone_size: .
cdr3_length: 14
cdr3_nt: TGTGCCAGCAGCTTAAGGACCCTCCAAGAGACCCAGTACTTC
cdr3_aa: CASSLRTLQETQYF

j_call: TRBJ2-3
d_call: .
v_call: TRBV7-9
clone_size: .
cdr3_length: 13
cdr3_nt: TGTGCCAGCAGCAGGGACTCCGTCGATACGCAGTATTTT
cdr3_aa: CASSRDSVDTQYF

j_call: TRBJ2-7
d_call: .
v_call: TRBV5-1
clone_size: once
cdr3_length: 16
cdr3_nt: TGCGCCAGCAGCTTGGTGGGCCAGGGAGGACGGGGCGAGCAGTACTTC
cdr3_aa: CASSLVGQGGRGEQYF

j_call: TRBJ2-3
d_call: .
v_call: TRBV6-5
clone_size: .
cdr3_length: 15
cdr3_nt: TGTGCCAGCAGTTACCGGGAGATACGCACAGATACGCAGTATTTT
cdr3_aa: CASSYREIRTDTQYF

j_call: TRBJ1-1
d_call: .
v_call: TRBV18
clone_size: .
cdr3_length: 14
cdr3_nt: TGTGCCAGCTCACCCCCTGACAGTCGGACTGAAGCTTTCTTT
cdr3_aa: CASSPPDSRTEAFF

j_call: TRBJ2-3
d_call: .
v_call: TRBV18
clone_size: .
cdr3_length: 18
cdr3_nt: TGTGCCAGCTCACCATTACGTGAGGGGCAGGGACGCACAGATACGCAGTATTTT
cdr3_aa: CASSPLREGQGRTDTQYF